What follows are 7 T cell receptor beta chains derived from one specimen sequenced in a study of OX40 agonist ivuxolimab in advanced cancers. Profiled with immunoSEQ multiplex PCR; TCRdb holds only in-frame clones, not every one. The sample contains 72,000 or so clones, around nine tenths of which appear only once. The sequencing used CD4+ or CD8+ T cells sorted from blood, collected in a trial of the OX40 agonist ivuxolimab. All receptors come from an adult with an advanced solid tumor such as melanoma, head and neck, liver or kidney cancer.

This CDR3 reads CASSLTAGGRTGELFF. The DNA of the CDR3 is TGTGCCAGCAGCTTAACTGCGGGGGGACGAACCGGGGAGCTGTTTTTT. The V gene is TRBV7-3, the J gene TRBJ2-2, with TRBD2 matching 8 bases. Germline V gene lookup returns CDR1 SGHTA and CDR2 FQGTGA. Trimming removed 0 bases from V and 5 bases from J; junction bases left unmatched: 5. The CDR3 sequence is 16 residues long.

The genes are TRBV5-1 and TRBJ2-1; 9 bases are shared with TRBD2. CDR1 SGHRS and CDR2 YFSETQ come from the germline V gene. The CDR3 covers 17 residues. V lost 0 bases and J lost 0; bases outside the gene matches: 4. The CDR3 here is CASSLAETSGSYNEQFF. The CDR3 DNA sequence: TGCGCCAGCAGCTTGGCCGAGACTAGCGGCTCCTACAATGAGCAGTTCTTC. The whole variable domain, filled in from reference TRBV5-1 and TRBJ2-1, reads KAGVTQTPRYLIKTRGQQVTLSCSPISGHRSVSWYQQTPGQGLQFLFEYFSETQRNKGNFPGRFSGRQFSNSRSEMNVSTLELGDSALYLCASSLAETSGSYNEQFFGPGTRLTVL.

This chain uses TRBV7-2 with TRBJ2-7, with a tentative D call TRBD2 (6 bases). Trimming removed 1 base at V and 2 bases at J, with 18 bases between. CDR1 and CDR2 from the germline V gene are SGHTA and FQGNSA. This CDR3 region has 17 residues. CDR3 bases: TGTGCCAGCAGCTTAGACGTGGCCGGGACTCGTACCTACGAGCAGTACTTC. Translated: CASSLDVAGTRTYEQYF. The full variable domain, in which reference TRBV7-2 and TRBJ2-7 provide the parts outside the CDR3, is GAGVSQSPSNKVTEKGKDVELRCDPISGHTALYWYRQSLGQGLEFLIYFQGNSAPDKSGLPSDRFSAERTGGSVSTLTIQRTQQEDSAVYLCASSLDVAGTRTYEQYFGPGTRLTVT.

CDR3: CASSSVFLGPYNEQFF. The CDR3 DNA is TGTGCCAGCAGCTCGGTTTTTCTAGGGCCATACAATGAGCAGTTCTTC. The rearrangement uses TRBV5-4 and TRBJ2-1; D is unclear. Trimming took 3 bases from V and 4 from J, leaving 17 bases between them. Germline CDR1 SGHNT, CDR2 YYREEE (reference sequence). This CDR3 is 16 amino acids long. Together with reference TRBV5-4 and TRBJ2-1, the CDR3 gives the full variable domain: ETGVTQSPTHLIKTRGQQVTLRCSSQSGHNTVSWYQQALGQGPQFIFQYYREEENGRGNFPPRFSGLQFPNYSSELNVNALELDDSALYLCASSSVFLGPYNEQFFGPGTRLTVL.

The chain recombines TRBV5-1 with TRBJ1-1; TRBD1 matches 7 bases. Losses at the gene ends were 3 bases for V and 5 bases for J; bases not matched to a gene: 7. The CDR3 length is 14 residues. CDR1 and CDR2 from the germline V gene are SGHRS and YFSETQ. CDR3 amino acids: CASSSQGGETEAFF. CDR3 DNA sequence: TGCGCCAGCAGCTCCCAGGGGGGTGAGACTGAAGCTTTCTTT. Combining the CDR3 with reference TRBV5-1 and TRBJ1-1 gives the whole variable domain KAGVTQTPRYLIKTRGQQVTLSCSPISGHRSVSWYQQTPGQGLQFLFEYFSETQRNKGNFPGRFSGRQFSNSRSEMNVSTLELGDSALYLCASSSQGGETEAFFGQGTRLTVV.

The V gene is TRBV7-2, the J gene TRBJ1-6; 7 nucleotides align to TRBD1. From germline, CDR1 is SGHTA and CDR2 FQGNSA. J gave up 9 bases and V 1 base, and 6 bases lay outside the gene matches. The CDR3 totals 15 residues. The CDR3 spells CASSLGDREGSPLHF. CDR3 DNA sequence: TGTGCCAGCAGCTTAGGAGACAGGGAGGGTTCACCCCTCCACTTT.

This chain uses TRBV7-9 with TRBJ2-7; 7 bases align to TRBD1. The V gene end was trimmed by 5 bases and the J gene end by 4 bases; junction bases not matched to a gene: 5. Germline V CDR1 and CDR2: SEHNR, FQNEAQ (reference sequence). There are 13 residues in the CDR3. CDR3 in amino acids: CASSARQGYEQYF. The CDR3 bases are TGTGCCAGCAGCGCCAGACAGGGTTACGAGCAGTACTTC.